The clone carrying this T cell receptor (beta chain) is a singleton in its sample. Antigen: not known. The data were obtained in a study of shared clonotypes between healthy human individuals. Regarding the study as a whole: Among several donors, about 4.6% of naive CD4 clonotypes were found in common.

The deep-level immunoSEQ assay was used. When replicate PCRs were run on sorted subsets, they used 200 ng DNA, some 30,000 T cell genomes. Under the authors' procedure: ImmunoSEQ only sent back junction sequences with no quality scores, so filtering was done differently. Assay: immunoSEQ multiplex PCR; the TCRdb copy retains only in-frame clones and omits some. V, J and clone size derive from that table, while D and trimming were established from the DNA sequence. The top ten hold roughly 0.13% of the sample, which has some 2 million clones, roughly 94% seen once. The ends were cut back, 6 bases at V and 2 bases at J, with 14 bases in the middle. This CDR3 has 16 amino acids. The germline CDR1 and CDR2 sequences are MDHEN and SYDVKM.

Sequencing was performed on naive CD4+ T cells sorted from blood. Described subset: CD45RA+ positively selected. The chain employs TRBV28 and TRBJ2-6; D remains ambiguous. The sequence came from a man younger than 35 in good health. CDR3 amino acids: CASRGRSPAGANVLTF. The CDR3, as DNA: TGTGCCAGCAGAGGGCGTAGTCCTGCTGGGGCCAACGTCCTGACTTTC.